This T cell receptor beta chain was documented in a study of PD-1 blockade in classical Hodgkin lymphoma (dated by TCRdb to about 2020). For the wider study: Nivolumab dosing was 3 mg/kg intravenously every 2 weeks, continuing until either disease progression or unacceptable toxicity. A peripheral blood immune signature of response to PD-1 blockade in classical Hodgkin lymphoma was defined using TCR beta sequencing and CyTOF. Results and caveats for the whole study, not just this receptor: Lower diversity was observed in patients in whom nivolumab was started less than 1 year after ASCT, and these patients were excluded from later analyses so that confounding by immune reconstitution would be avoided. Baseline TCR diversity was reported to be lower in newly diagnosed patients than in healthy donors, and even lower in relapsed/refractory patients. The study was limited to a single clinical trial cohort, and causes of repertoire differences, possibly disease activity or prior therapy, remained undefined. Baseline diversity similar to that of newly diagnosed patients was observed in trial patients achieving complete response, whereas significantly lower diversity was observed in partial responders and progressors. By C4D1, a significant rise was seen in CD4+ TCR diversity but not in CD8+ TCR diversity (p=0.0027 vs p=0.16), and the rise was most apparent among complete responders (p=0.02).

Regarding this clone: Its antigen has not been determined. No qualities accompany the bases; no much larger clone lies one base away.

Genomic DNA was extracted with the Qiagen DNeasy kit from unsorted PBMCs and from negatively selected CD4+ and CD8+ fractions. Amplification of TCR beta CDR3 regions was done by immunoSEQ multiplex PCR with primers that anneal to V and J segments. A synthetic immune receptor repertoire was used to minimize amplification bias, and any residual bias was removed computationally once sequencing was done. Per the authors' processing: Repertoire diversity was quantified as the Shannon entropy index using custom Python scripts. Unsorted, CD4+ and CD8+ repertoires were analyzed separately, except in combined analyses where CD4+ and CD8+ sequences were merged in silico. A clone counted as expanded when the clone's frequency after treatment rose at least 2-fold relative to C1D1, and clones undetected at baseline were given a pseudocount of 0.5. Clones with 0 or 1 copy at C1D1 were classified as singleton clones, and clones with 2 or more copies were classified as non-singleton clones. Clones expanded in unsorted samples were labelled as CD4+, CD8+ or unknown by matching protein sequences in sorted samples from the same patient. Wilcoxon tests were applied to paired samples to test diversity changes from C1D1 to C4D1. TCRdb carries this immuneACCESS record with in-frame sequences only. Its versions omit some clonotypes, under half of them owing to an unresolved V gene in the studies checked, with the rest unexplained. V, J and clone size were drawn from that table, and D and trimming were deduced from the DNA. The sample table holds about 13,000 clones, of which about 80% were seen once. The ten largest make up approximately 25% of the sample.

The germline V and J ends show losses of 4 bases and 4 bases respectively, and no gene match explains 8 bases of the junction. Reading from cysteine to phenylalanine, the CDR3 counts 16 amino acids. The DNA shown is the 48-base CDR3, in frame from base 1. In the germline V gene, CDR1 corresponds to SGHRS and CDR2 to YFSETQ. Per the publication, the time point label means: cycle 1 day 1 (C1D1), immediately before nivolumab initiation. Every trial patient had relapsed following autologous stem cell transplantation, and prior brentuximab vedotin exposure was what differed among cohorts A, B and C. The trial cohort comprised more than 55 patients with relapsed/refractory classical Hodgkin lymphoma whose best overall responses were complete response, partial response or progressive disease. Single-agent nivolumab was administered to trial patients in the multi-cohort phase II CheckMate 205 trial. An independent review committee assessed best overall response by applying the 2007 International Working Group response criteria. Trial PBMCs were collected just before the start of nivolumab (C1D1) and during therapy at cycle 2 day 1 and cycle 4 day 1. Peripheral blood was collected in 8 mL Vacutainer Cell Preparation Tubes, from which PBMCs were isolated by centrifugation and then cryopreserved.

The sequence is built from TRBV5-1 and TRBJ2-5, with 12 junctional bases fitting TRBD2. This clonotype was obtained from a human donor with classical Hodgkin lymphoma. The sample in question was peripheral blood mononuclear cells (PBMCs), obtained at baseline. CDR3 region: CASSAVGLAGLETQYF. Read as DNA, the sequence is TGCGCCAGCAGCGCAGTAGGACTAGCGGGGTTAGAGACCCAGTACTTC.